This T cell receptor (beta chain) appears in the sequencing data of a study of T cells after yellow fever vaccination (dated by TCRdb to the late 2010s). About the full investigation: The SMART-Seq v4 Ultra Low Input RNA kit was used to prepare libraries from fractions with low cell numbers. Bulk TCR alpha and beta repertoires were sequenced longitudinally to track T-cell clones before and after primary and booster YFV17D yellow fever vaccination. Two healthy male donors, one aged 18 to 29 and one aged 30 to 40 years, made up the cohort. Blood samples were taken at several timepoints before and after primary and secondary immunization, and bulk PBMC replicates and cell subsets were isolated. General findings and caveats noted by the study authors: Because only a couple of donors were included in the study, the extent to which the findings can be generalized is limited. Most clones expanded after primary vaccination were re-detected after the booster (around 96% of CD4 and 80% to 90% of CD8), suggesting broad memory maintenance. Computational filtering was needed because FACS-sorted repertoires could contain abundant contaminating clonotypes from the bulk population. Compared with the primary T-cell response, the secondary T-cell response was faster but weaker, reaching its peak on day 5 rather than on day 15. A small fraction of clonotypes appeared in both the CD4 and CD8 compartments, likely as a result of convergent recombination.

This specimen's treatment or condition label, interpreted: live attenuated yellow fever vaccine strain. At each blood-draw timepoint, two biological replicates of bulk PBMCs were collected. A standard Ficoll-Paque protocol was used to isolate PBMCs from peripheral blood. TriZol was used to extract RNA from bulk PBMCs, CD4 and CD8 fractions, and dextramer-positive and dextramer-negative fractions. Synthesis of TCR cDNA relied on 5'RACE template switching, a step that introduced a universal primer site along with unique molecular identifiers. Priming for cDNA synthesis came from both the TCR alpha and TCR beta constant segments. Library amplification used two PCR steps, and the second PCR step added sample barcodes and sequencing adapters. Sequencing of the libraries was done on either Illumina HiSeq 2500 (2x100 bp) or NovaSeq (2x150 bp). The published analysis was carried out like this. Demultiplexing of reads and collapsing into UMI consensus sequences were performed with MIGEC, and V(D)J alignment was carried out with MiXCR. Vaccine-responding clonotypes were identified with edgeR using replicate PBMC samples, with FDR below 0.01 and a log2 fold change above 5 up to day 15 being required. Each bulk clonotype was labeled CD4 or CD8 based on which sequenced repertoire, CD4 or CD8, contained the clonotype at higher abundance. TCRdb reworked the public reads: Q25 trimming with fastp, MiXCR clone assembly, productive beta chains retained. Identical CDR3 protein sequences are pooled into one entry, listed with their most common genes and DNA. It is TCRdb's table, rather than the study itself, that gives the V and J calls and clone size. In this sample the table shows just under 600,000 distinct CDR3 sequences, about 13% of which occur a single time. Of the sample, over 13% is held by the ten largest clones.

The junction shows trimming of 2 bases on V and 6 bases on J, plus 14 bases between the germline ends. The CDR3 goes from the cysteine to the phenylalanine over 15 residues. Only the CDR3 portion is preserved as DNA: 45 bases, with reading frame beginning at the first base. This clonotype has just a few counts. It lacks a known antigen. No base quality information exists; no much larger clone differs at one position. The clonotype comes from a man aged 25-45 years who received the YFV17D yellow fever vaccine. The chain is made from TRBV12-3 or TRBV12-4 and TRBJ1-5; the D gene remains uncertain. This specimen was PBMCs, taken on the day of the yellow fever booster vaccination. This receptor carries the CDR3 CASSLYNGWAQPQHF. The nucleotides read TGTGCCAGCAGTTTATACAACGGCTGGGCTCAGCCCCAGCATTTT.